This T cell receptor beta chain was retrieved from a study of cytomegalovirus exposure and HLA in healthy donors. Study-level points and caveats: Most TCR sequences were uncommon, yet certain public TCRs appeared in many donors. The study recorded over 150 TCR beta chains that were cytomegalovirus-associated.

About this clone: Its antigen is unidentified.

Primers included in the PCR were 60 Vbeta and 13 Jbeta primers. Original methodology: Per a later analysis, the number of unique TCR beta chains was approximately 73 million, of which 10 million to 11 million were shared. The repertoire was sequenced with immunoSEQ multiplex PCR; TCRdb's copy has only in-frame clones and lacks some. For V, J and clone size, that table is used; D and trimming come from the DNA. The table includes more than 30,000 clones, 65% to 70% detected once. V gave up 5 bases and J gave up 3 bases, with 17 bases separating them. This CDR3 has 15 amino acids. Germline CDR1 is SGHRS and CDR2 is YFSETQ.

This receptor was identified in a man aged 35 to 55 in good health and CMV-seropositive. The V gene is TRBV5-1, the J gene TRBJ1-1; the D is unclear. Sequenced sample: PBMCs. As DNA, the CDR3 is TGCGCCAGCAGGGACCCGGGCCTAGCGGACACTGAAGCTTTCTTT. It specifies CASRDPGLADTEAFF. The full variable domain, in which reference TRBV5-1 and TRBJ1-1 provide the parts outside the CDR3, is KAGVTQTPRYLIKTRGQQVTLSCSPISGHRSVSWYQQTPGQGLQFLFEYFSETQRNKGNFPGRFSGRQFSNSRSEMNVSTLELGDSALYLCASRDPGLADTEAFFGQGTRLTVV.